This TCR beta chain was documented in a study of control samples from healthy donors and cancer patients. A few counts support this clone. Trimming removed 1 base from V and 9 bases from J, with 13 bases in between. The CDR3 loop spans 14 amino acids. The germline V gene encodes CDR1 LGHNA and CDR2 YNFKEQ. Sequencing was performed with immunoSEQ multiplex PCR; in TCRdb, only in-frame clones are kept and a portion is missing. The profile shows under 70,000 clones, 87% of them singletons. Sequencing was done on a sample of PBMCs. This TCR derives from a man between 60 and 75 years old with head and neck cancer. The rearrangement joins TRBV4-2 to TRBJ1-5, with D unclear. The CDR3 loop reads CASSQVTQGGPQHF. CDR3 bases: TGTGCCAGCAGCCAAGTAACACAAGGAGGGCCCCAGCATTTT.